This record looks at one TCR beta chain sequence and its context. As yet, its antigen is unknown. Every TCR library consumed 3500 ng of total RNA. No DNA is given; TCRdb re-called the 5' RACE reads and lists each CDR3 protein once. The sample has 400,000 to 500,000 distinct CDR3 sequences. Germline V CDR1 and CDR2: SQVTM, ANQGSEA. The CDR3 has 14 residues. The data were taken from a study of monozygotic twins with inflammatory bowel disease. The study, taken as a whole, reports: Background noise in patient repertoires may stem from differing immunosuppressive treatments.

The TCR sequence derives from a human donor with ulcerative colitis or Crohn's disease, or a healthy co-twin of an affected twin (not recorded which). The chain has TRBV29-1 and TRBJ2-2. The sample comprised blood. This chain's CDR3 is CSVRVAGNTGELFF.